Sequencing of this T cell receptor beta chain was carried out in a study of blood T cell repertoires in COVID-19. Study summary: Material from acute and convalescent COVID-19 was sourced from the United States, Italy and Spain. PBMCs, B-cell-depleted T cells, or T cells provided the cDNA or gDNA that made up the material.

V lost 2 bases and J lost 5; bases outside the gene matches: 4. This CDR3 has 14 residues. The germline CDR1 and CDR2 sequences are MNHEY and SVGAGI. This clone has a single count. In the source study's methods: Cell counts per sample came from amplifying reference gene primers. Only in-frame clones appear in the TCRdb table, and some are missing; sequencing was by immunoSEQ multiplex PCR. The DNA gave D and trimming, while V, J and clone size come from that table. Of about 190,000 clones listed, around 80% were seen once; the top ten hold under 15%. The chain couples TRBV6-5 to TRBJ2-7; 9 bases match TRBD1. Sequenced: peripheral blood. The sequence was collected from a woman aged 50 to 60 with acute or convalescent COVID-19. The CDR3 region has the DNA TGTGCCAGCAGTTACCTGGACAGGGGACACGAGCAGTACTTC. Amino acids: CASSYLDRGHEQYF.